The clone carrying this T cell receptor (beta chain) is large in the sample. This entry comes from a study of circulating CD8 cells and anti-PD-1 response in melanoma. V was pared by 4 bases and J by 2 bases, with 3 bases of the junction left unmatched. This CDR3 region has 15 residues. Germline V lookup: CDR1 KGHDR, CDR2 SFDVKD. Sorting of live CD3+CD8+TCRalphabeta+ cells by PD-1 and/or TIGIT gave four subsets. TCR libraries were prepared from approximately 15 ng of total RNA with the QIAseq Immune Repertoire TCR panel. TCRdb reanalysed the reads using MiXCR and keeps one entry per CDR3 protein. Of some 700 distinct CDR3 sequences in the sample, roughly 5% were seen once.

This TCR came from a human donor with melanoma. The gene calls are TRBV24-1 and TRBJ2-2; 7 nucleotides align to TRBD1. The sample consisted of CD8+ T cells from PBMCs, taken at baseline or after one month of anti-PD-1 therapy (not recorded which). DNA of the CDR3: TGTGCCACCAGTGAGGACAGGATAAACACCGGGGAGCTGTTTTTT. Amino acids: CATSEDRINTGELFF.